This T cell receptor beta chain was sequenced in a study of shared T cell receptors in the human thymus. Assay used: immunoSEQ multiplex PCR; TCRdb lists only in-frame clones, some missing. The table shows 700,000 or so clones, with approximately 83% occurring only once. Trimming removed 7 bases from V and 4 bases from J; junction bases left unmatched: 9. Germline values: CDR1 MNHEY, CDR2 SVGAGI. The CDR3 extends over 15 amino acids. A further study also used this sample, focusing on human thymus T cells. That study adds: The donor group consisted of healthy Finnish infants who were having corrective surgery for congenital heart defects. Thymic tissue was derived from resections collected during corrective heart surgery. Thymic and blood repertoires seemed to favor certain V and J genes. Related reports documented highly overlapping thymic repertoires among unrelated individuals.

The clonotype originates from a girl in the first two years of life with a congenital heart defect. The chain carries TRBV6-5 and TRBJ2-3; 9 bases fit TRBD2. The sequencing input was thymocytes. DNA for the CDR3: TGTGCCAGCACCGAGAGCGGGGGGAAAGCAGATACGCAGTATTTT. This sequence encodes CASTESGGKADTQYF.